The entry that follows covers one TCR beta chain sequence. It has no known antigen specificity. No base-level quality is on record; no much larger clone is a single base apart. The trial excluded patients who had a history of autoimmune disease or who were on systemic immunosuppression. Peripheral blood for TCR sequencing was collected from all dose cohorts at baseline, on cycle 4 day 1, and on cycle 7 day 1. Samples came from an open-label, multicenter, first-in-human phase I dose-escalation trial of ivuxolimab. Adults with locally advanced or metastatic head and neck squamous cell, hepatocellular, melanoma or renal cell carcinoma were enrolled in the trial. Before TCR sequencing, CD4+ T cells and CD8+ T cells from peripheral blood were sorted into separate populations. CDR1 and CDR2 were assigned from the germline V gene as SQVTM and ANQGSEA. The CDR3 spans 14 residues, from the cysteine through the phenylalanine. The read is trimmed to its CDR3 DNA, 42 bases read in frame from base 1.

To sequence the TCRbeta CDR3 region, genomic DNA was isolated from the sorted cells. TCRbeta CDR3 regions were sequenced using the immunoSEQ Assay. This is the immuneACCESS table as TCRdb keeps it, with only in-frame sequences that have V and J called. A part of the clones is gone; compared with another copy, unresolved V genes explain less than half, and the rest is unexplained. The sample table shows some 86,000 clones, and roughly 94% are seen once. Together, the top ten hold 9.6% of the sample. These data belong to a study of OX40 agonist ivuxolimab in advanced cancers. In terms of the full investigation: The costimulatory receptor OX40 (CD134) was targeted by ivuxolimab, a fully human IgG2 agonistic monoclonal antibody. Intravenous ivuxolimab was administered to patients every 2 weeks at six dose levels: 0.01, 0.1, 0.3, 1.5, 3 and 10 mg/kg. Among the approximately 54 dose-escalation patients, some 19 had hepatocellular carcinoma, about 15 melanoma, 9 renal cell carcinoma and 9 head and neck cancer. In the dose-escalation cohort, nearly 85% of patients were male, and the mean age was 60 years with a range of about 20 to 90. Prior anti-PD-1, anti-PD-L1 or anti-CTLA-4 therapy was permitted, and checkpoint inhibitors had been received by less than 45% of dose-escalation patients. Three dose-escalation patients achieved partial responses, one with hepatocellular carcinoma and two with cutaneous melanoma. Peripheral TCRbeta sequencing was intended to test whether TCR sequence diversity was altered and clonal T-cell expansion was caused by ivuxolimab. The paper describes the monotherapy dose-escalation part (N of about 52 patients) of the phase I trial of ivuxolimab.

Results the study describes overall, beyond this receptor: Clonal expansion of both CD4+ and CD8+ blood T cells was observed from baseline to week 6 at doses 0.1 to 3.0 mg/kg. Low levels of normalized T-cell clonal expansion were also shown by some nonresponding patients. After ivuxolimab, CD8+ T cells had more expanded clones than CD4+ T cells on average. Antigen specificity was not determined for the clonally expanded peripheral T cells. Partial responders in the 0.1-3.0 mg/kg groups had among the lowest normalized peripheral clonal expansion, especially among CD8+ T cells.

This clonotype originated in an adult with an advanced solid tumor such as melanoma, head and neck, liver or kidney cancer. The starting material was CD4+ or CD8+ T cells sorted from blood, obtained in a trial of the OX40 agonist ivuxolimab. The sequence joins TRBV29-1 to TRBJ2-1, and TRBD2 matches 8 of the central bases. The DNA is as follows: TGCAGTCCCCGACTAGCGCAAAACTACAATGAGCAGTTCTTC. Translated, this gives CSPRLAQNYNEQFF.